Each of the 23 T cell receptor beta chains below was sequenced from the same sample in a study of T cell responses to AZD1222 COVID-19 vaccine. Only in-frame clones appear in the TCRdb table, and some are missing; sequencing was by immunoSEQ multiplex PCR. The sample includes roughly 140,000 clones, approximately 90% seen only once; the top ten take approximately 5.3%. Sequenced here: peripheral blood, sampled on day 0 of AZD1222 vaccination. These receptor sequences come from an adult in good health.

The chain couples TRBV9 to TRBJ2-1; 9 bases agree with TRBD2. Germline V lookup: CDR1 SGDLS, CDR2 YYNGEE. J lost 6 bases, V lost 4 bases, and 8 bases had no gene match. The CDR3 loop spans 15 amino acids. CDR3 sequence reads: CASSQTSGSANEQFF. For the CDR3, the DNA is TGTGCCAGCAGCCAGACTAGCGGTAGCGCCAATGAGCAGTTCTTC.

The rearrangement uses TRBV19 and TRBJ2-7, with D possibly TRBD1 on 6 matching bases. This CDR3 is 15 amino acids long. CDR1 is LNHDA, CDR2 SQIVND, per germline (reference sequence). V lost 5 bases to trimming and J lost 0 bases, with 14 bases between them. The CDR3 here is CASSPRTALSYEQYF. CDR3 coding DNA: TGTGCCAGTAGTCCCCGGACAGCGCTCTCCTACGAGCAGTACTTC.

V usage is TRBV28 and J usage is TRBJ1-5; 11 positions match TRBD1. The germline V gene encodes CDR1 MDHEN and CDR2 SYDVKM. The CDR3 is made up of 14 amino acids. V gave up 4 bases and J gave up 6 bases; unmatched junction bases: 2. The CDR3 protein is CASSSGTGGQPQHF. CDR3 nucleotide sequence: TGTGCCAGCAGTTCCGGGACAGGGGGTCAGCCCCAGCATTTT.

The CDR3 DNA is TGTGCCAGTAGTCGGTCGGGGTTCCAAGAGACCCAGTACTTC. Translation gives CASSRSGFQETQYF. This chain joins TRBV19 and TRBJ2-5; tentative D call: TRBD2 (5 bases). V was clipped by 5 bases and J by 1 base, with 11 bases between them. This CDR3 comprises 14 residues. Per germline, CDR1 LNHDA and CDR2 SQIVND (reference sequence).

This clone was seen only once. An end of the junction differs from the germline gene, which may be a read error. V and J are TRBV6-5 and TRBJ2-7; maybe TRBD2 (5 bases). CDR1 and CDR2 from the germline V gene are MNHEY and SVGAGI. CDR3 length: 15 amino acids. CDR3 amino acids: CASSHSGMVSYEQYF. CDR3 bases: TGTGCCAGCAGTCACTCGGGGATGGTCTCCTACGAGCAGTACTTC.

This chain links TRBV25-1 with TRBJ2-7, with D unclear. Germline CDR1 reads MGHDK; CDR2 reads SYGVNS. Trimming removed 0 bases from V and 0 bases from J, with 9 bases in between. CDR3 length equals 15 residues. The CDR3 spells CASSEYSQSSYEQYF. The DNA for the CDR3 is TGTGCCAGCAGTGAATATAGTCAGAGCTCCTACGAGCAGTACTTC.

This chain's CDR3 is CASSDGTGPYNSPLHF. CDR3 nucleotides: TGTGCCAGCAGTGACGGGACAGGGCCCTATAATTCACCCCTCCACTTT. V usage is TRBV6-2 or TRBV6-3 and J usage is TRBJ1-6, with 9 bases lining up with TRBD1. CDR1 and CDR2 (germline): MNHEY, SVGEGT. The trim removed 5 bases at V and 2 bases at J, leaving 4 bases unmatched. The CDR3 loop spans 16 amino acids.

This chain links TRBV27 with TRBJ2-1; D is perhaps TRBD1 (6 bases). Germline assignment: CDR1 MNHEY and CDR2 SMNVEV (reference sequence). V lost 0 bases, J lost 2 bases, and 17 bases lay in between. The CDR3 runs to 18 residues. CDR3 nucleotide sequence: TGTGCCAGCAGTTTATCTCCCCCAATGGCAGGGGCCTACAATGAGCAGTTCTTC. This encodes CASSLSPPMAGAYNEQFF.

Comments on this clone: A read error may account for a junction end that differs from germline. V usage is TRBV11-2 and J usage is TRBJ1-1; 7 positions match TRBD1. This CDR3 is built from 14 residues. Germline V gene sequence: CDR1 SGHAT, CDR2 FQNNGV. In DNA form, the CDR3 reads TGTGCCAGCAGCATAGACAGGGTGAACACTGAAGCTTTCTTT. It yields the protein CASSIDRVNTEAFF.

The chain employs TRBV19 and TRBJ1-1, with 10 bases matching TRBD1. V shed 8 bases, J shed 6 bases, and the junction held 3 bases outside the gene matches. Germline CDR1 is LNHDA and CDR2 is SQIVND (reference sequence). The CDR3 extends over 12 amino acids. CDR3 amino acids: CASRDRGSEAFF. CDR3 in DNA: TGTGCCAGTCGGGACAGGGGATCTGAAGCTTTCTTT.

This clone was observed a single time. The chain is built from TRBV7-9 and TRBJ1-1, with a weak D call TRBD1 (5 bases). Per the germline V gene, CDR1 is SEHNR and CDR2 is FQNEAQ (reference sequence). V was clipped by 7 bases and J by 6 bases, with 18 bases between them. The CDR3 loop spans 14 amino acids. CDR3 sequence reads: CASKEVRATPEAFF. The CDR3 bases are TGTGCCAGCAAAGAGGTCAGGGCTACTCCTGAAGCTTTCTTT.

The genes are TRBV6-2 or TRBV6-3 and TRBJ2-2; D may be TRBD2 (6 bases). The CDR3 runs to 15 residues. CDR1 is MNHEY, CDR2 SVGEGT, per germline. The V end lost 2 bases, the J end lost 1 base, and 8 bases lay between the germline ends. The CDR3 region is CASSYRRGNTGELFF. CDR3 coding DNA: TGTGCCAGCAGTTACCGGAGGGGGAACACCGGGGAGCTGTTTTTT.

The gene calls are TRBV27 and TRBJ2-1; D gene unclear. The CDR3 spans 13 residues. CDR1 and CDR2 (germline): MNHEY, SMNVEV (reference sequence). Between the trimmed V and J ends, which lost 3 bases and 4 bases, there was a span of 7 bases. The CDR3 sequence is CASSLRSYNEQFF. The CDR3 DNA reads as TGTGCCAGCAGTTTGCGGAGTTACAATGAGCAGTTCTTC.

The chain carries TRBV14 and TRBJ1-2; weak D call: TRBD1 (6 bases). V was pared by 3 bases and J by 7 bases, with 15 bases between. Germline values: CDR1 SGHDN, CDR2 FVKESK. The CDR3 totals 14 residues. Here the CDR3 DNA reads TGTGCCAGCAGCCACTCAGGGGAGTTCTCTGGCTACACCTTC. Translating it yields CASSHSGEFSGYTF. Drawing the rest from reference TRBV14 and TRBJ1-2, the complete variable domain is EAGVTQFPSHSVIEKGQTVTLRCDPISGHDNLYWYRRVMGKEIKFLLHFVKESKQDESGMPNNRFLAERTGGTYSTLKVQPAELEDSGVYFCASSHSGEFSGYTFGSGTRLTVV.

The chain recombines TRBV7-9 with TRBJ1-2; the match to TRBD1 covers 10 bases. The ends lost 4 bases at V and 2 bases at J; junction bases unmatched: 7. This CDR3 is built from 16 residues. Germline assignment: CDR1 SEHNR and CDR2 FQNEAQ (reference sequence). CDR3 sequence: CASSSGTGDQNYGYTF. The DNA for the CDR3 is TGTGCCAGCAGCTCCGGGACAGGGGACCAGAACTATGGCTACACCTTC.

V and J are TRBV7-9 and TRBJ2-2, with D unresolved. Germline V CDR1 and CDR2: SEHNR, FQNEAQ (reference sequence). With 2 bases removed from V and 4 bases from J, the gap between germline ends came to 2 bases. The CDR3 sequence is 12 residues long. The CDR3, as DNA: TGTGCCAGCAGCTTAACCACCGGGGAGCTGTTTTTT. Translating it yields CASSLTTGELFF.

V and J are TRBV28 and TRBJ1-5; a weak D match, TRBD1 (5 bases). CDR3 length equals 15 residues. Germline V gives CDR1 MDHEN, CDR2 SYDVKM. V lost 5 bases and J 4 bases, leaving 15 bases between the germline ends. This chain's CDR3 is CASSLAGTGNQPQHF. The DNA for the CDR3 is TGTGCCAGCAGTCTAGCTGGGACGGGGAATCAGCCCCAGCATTTT.

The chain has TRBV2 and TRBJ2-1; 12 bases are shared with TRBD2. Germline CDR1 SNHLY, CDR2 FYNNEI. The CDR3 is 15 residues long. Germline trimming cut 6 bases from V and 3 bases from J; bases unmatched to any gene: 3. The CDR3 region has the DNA TGTGCCAGCAGGACGACTAGCGGGAGCTACAATGAGCAGTTCTTC. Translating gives CASRTTSGSYNEQFF.

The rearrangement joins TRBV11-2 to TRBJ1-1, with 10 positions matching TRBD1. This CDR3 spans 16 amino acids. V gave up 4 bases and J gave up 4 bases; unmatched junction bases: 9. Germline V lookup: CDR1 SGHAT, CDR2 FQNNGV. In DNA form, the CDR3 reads TGTGCCAGCAGCTCGGGCTCCGGGACAGGGGTCACTGAAGCTTTCTTT. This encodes CASSSGSGTGVTEAFF.

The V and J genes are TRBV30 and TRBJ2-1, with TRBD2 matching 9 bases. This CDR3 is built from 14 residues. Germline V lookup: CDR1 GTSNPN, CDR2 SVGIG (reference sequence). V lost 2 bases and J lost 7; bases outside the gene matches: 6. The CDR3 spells CAWSMIAGANEQFF. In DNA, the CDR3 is TGTGCCTGGAGTATGATAGCGGGAGCAAATGAGCAGTTCTTC.

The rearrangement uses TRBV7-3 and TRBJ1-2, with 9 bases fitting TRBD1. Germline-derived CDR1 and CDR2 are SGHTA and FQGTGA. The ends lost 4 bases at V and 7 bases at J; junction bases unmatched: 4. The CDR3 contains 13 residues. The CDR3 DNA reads TGTGCCAGCAGCTCGGACAGGGGTTCTGGCTACACCTTC. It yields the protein CASSSDRGSGYTF.

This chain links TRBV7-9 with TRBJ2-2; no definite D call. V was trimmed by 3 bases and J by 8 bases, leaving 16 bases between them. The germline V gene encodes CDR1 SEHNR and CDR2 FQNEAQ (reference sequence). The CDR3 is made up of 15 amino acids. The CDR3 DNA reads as TGTGCCAGCAGCTTCGATATACGTACCTTGGGGGAGCTGTTTTTT. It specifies CASSFDIRTLGELFF. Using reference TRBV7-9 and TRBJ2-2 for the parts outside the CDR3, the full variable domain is DTGVSQNPRHKITKRGQNVTFRCDPISEHNRLYWYRQTLGQGPEFLTYFQNEAQLEKSRLLSDRFSAERPKGSFSTLEIQRTEQGDSAMYLCASSFDIRTLGELFFGEGSRLTVL.

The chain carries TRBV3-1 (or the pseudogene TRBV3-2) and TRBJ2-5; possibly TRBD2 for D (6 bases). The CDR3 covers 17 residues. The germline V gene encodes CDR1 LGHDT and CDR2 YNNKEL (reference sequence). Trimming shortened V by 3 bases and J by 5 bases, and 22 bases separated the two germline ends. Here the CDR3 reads CASSHCRERAKEETQYF. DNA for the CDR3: TGTGCCAGCAGCCATTGTAGGGAGCGGGCTAAGGAGGAGACCCAGTACTTC.